The rows below give T cell receptor beta chains drawn from one sample of a study of shared clonotypes between healthy human individuals. Method: immunoSEQ multiplex PCR; TCRdb's copy keeps in-frame clones and lacks some. The sample shows 1.5 million to 1.9 million clones, approximately 98% of them seen only once. Sequencing was performed on naive CD4+ T cells sorted from blood. The receptors come from a man aged 25-45 years in good health. Each CDR3 is given with its conserved first and last residue. Each record gives: clone size, V gene, J gene, D gene, CDR3 protein, CDR3 DNA. The D gene is left open where the match is weak. Expanded clones get a size class; other rows say once, few or many, or leave the size out.

NA	TRBV5-1	TRBJ2-7	NA	CASRALLVPYEQYF	TGCGCCAGCAGAGCTCTATTGGTACCCTACGAGCAGTACTTC
NA	TRBV4-1	TRBJ1-5	NA	CASSQDHWQPHQPQHF	TGCGCCAGCAGCCAAGATCATTGGCAGCCTCATCAGCCCCAGCATTTT
NA	TRBV5-5	TRBJ2-7	TRBD2	CASSVASGGAYEQYF	TGTGCCAGCAGCGTCGCTAGCGGGGGAGCCTACGAGCAGTACTTC
NA	TRBV19	TRBJ2-6	NA	CASTEWQPSGANVLTF	TGTGCCAGTACCGAGTGGCAACCGTCTGGGGCCAACGTCCTGACTTTC
once	TRBV7-2	TRBJ2-7	TRBD2	CASSLASGVTYEQYF	TGTGCCAGCAGCTTGGCTAGCGGGGTTACCTACGAGCAGTACTTC
NA	TRBV9	TRBJ2-3	NA	CASSGTSTDTQYF	TGTGCCAGCAGCGGAACTAGCACAGATACGCAGTATTTT
NA	TRBV7-8	TRBJ2-7	NA	CASSANEQYF	TGTGCCAGCAGCGCAAACGAGCAGTACTTC
NA	TRBV7-3	TRBJ2-3	NA	CASSQSSGRGPTDTQYF	TGTGCCAGCAGCCAATCGTCGGGGCGGGGGCCCACAGATACGCAGTATTTT
NA	TRBV21-1	TRBJ2-1	NA	CASSRGSAAYNEQFF	TGTGCCAGCAGCAGAGGCAGTGCGGCCTACAATGAGCAGTTCTTC
NA	TRBV9	TRBJ2-3	NA	CASSRTASTDTQYF	TGTGCCAGCAGTCGGACAGCTAGCACAGATACGCAGTATTTT
NA	TRBV7-8	TRBJ2-7	NA	CASSLATDWSYEQYF	TGTGCCAGCAGCTTAGCGACAGATTGGTCCTACGAGCAGTACTTC
NA	TRBV19	TRBJ2-3	NA	CASKEETSTDTQYF	TGTGCCAGTAAGGAGGAGACTAGCACAGATACGCAGTATTTT
NA	TRBV5-4	TRBJ1-1	NA	CASSKGAGTNTEAFF	TGTGCCAGCAGCAAGGGCGCAGGGACGAACACTGAAGCTTTCTTT
NA	TRBV5-1	TRBJ2-1	TRBD2	CASSLGSGLATEQFF	TGCGCCAGCAGCTTGGGGTCGGGACTAGCGACGGAGCAGTTCTTC
NA	TRBV25-1	TRBJ2-3	NA	CASGAGRSGDTQYF	TGTGCCAGTGGGGCGGGGAGGTCGGGAGATACGCAGTATTTT
NA	TRBV21-1	TRBJ1-1	NA	CASSKGTISPLNTEAFF	TGTGCCAGCAGCAAAGGGACCATAAGCCCGCTGAACACTGAAGCTTTCTTT
NA	TRBV7-9	TRBJ2-7	NA	CASTDSAYEQYF	TGTGCCAGCACCGACAGCGCCTACGAGCAGTACTTC
NA	TRBV7-9	TRBJ2-7	NA	CASNRGGTETYEQYF	TGTGCCAGCAATCGGGGAGGAACGGAGACCTACGAGCAGTACTTC
NA	TRBV9	TRBJ2-1	NA	CASSVALGGEQFF	TGTGCCAGCAGCGTAGCCCTGGGCGGTGAGCAGTTCTTC
NA	TRBV1	TRBJ2-2	NA	CTSSQCQGMYTGELFF	TGCACCAGCAGCCAATGTCAGGGAATGTACACCGGGGAGCTGTTTTTT
NA	TRBV5-4	TRBJ2-7	TRBD2	CATRSLAGPDEQYF	TGTGCCACCCGCTCACTAGCGGGACCTGACGAGCAGTACTTC
NA	TRBV11-2	TRBJ2-3	NA	CASSLGAGVQDTQYF	TGTGCCAGCAGCTTAGGGGCGGGTGTGCAAGATACGCAGTATTTT
NA	TRBV28	TRBJ2-1	TRBD1	CASSLGRGLQGRRNEQFF	TGTGCCAGCAGTTTAGGCCGGGGATTACAGGGGCGACGCAATGAGCAGTTCTTC
NA	TRBV7-6	TRBJ1-1	TRBD1	CASSKKPGGSTEAFF	TGTGCCAGCAGCAAAAAGCCAGGGGGTAGCACTGAAGCTTTCTTT
once	TRBV18	TRBJ2-7	NA	CASSPPGGVGAYEQYF	TGTGCCAGCTCACCACCGGGTGGGGTGGGGGCCTACGAGCAGTACTTC
once	TRBV28	TRBJ2-7	NA	CASSLDALIYEQYF	TGTGCCAGCAGTTTGGACGCCCTCATCTACGAGCAGTACTTC
NA	TRBV6-5	TRBJ2-1	NA	CASSSRVGNEQFF	TGTGCCAGCAGTTCGAGGGTGGGCAATGAGCAGTTCTTC
NA	TRBV5-1	TRBJ2-2	NA	CASRGVSDTGELFF	TGCGCCAGCAGGGGGGTTTCTGACACCGGGGAGCTGTTTTTT
NA	TRBV15	TRBJ2-7	TRBD2	CATSANLGEGAYEQYF	TGTGCCACCAGCGCAAACCTCGGGGAGGGAGCCTACGAGCAGTACTTC
NA	TRBV4-1	TRBJ2-7	TRBD2	CASSQDPSGANFYEQYF	TGCGCCAGCAGCCAAGATCCTAGCGGAGCCAACTTCTACGAGCAGTACTTC